This TCR beta chain stems from a study of regulatory T cells in long-lasting Graves disease. Whole-study results and caveats: Exclusively peripheral blood, rather than thyroid tissue, was studied. Newly diagnosed Graves' patients had higher TCR diversity than persistent ones.

Sequencing libraries for TCR beta were prepared with iRepertoire HTBI primers and Arm-PCR of CDR3 regions. TCRdb called the multiplex PCR reads again in MiXCR, with one record for every CDR3 protein. The table includes over 350,000 distinct CDR3 sequences, less than 25% detected once. As to time point: persistent/refractory GD, antithyroid drugs over 5 years with positive TRAb. Scientists built the TCR library using RNA that was extracted from PBMCs. This clonotype has only a few counts. Its antigen remains unidentified. This CDR3 is 16 amino acids long. Trimming removed 5 bases from V and 1 base from J; junction bases left unmatched: 4. Germline assignment: CDR1 SQVTM and CDR2 ANQGSEA.

The clonotype was recovered from a female donor with Graves disease. The specimen comprised peripheral blood mononuclear cells (PBMCs), sampled when the disease was refractory, from a patient treated with antithyroid drugs. This chain uses TRBV29-1 with TRBJ2-1; 14 bases align to TRBD2. CDR3 coding DNA: TGCAGCGTTAAGGGGACTAGCGGGAGTTCCTACAATGAGCAGTTCTTC. This codes for CSVKGTSGSSYNEQFF.